The clone carrying this T cell receptor (beta chain) was counted only a few times. Its antigen is unknown. The data were obtained in a study of T cell repertoires in aging, cancer and after chemotherapy. Study as a whole: The full dataset contained several million TCR reads. Study-level points and caveats: The repertoire data cannot show anything about immunological memory following chemotherapy. Across the chemotherapy interval, each cancer cohort showed higher median generation probability, suggesting thymic rebound. In healthy donors, age-related TCR diversity loss mainly reflected lost richness.

Multiplex touch-down PCR with TRB-A/B primers amplified rearranged V-D-J TRB sequences. TCRdb re-called the multiplex PCR reads with MiXCR, one entry per CDR3 protein. This table has some 8,200 distinct CDR3 sequences, approximately 31% appearing once. Amplification of TCR beta used genomic DNA extracted from peripheral blood. This CDR3 region has 14 residues. CDR1 is LNHDA, CDR2 SQIVND, per germline (reference sequence). Trimming stripped 4 bases from V and 0 bases from J, with 9 bases between. V is TRBV19 and J is TRBJ1-2; no firm D call. This clonotype was sampled from a human donor in good health. The source material was blood. For the CDR3, the DNA is TGTGCCAGTAGTACCTTAGACGCTAACTATGGCTACACCTTC. It translates to CASSTLDANYGYTF.